These T cell receptor beta chains were read from a single sample in a study of CD8 T cells in Susac syndrome. Each CDR3 protein is one row after TCRdb ran MiXCR on the immunoSEQ multiplex PCR reads. The sample contains 160,000 or so distinct CDR3 sequences, under 95% of which appear only once. The source material was CD4+ T cells from PBMCs. These receptors all stem from a human donor with Susac syndrome. Both conserved end residues are part of each CDR3. The order of the fields is D gene, clone size, V gene, J gene, CDR3 DNA, CDR3 protein. The D gene is left open where the match is weak. Not all rows give a size; the values are once, few, many and, for expanded clones, a class.

TRBD1	once	TRBV4-2	TRBJ2-1	TGTGCCAGCAGCCAAGAACCAGGGGGCTCTTCCTACAATGAGCAGTTCTTC	CASSQEPGGSSYNEQFF
.	.	TRBV3-1	TRBJ1-1	TGTGCCAGCAGCCAAGAGGGGGCACGGAACACTGAAGCTTTCTTT	CASSQEGARNTEAFF
.	.	TRBV2	TRBJ1-2	TGTGCCAGCAGTGAAGACAGCGCCTATGGCTACACCTTC	CASSEDSAYGYTF
.	few	TRBV4-2	TRBJ2-1	TGTGCCAGCAGCCAAGGGGAAAGGGGTGAGCAGTTCTTC	CASSQGERGEQFF
.	.	TRBV15	TRBJ2-5	TGTGCCACCAGCAAGAGACAGGGAGGAGAGACCCAGTACTTC	CATSKRQGGETQYF
.	.	TRBV6-6	TRBJ2-3	TGTGCCAGCAGTTACGGGGGGGCAGGGGATACGCAGTATTTT	CASSYGGAGDTQYF
.	once	TRBV7-9	TRBJ1-5	TGTGCCAGCAGCTTAGAGGGCCGGGCCCAGCATTTT	CASSLEGRAQHF
TRBD1	.	TRBV7-9	TRBJ2-7	TGTGCCAGCGAAGACGTTGGGACAGACTACGAGCAGTACTTC	CASEDVGTDYEQYF
.	.	TRBV5-4	TRBJ2-2	TGTGCCAGCAGCTTGACAAGGGAGGTCACCGGGGAGCTGTTTTTT	CASSLTREVTGELFF
.	.	TRBV20-1	TRBJ2-5	TGCAGTGTCCCGAAAGGCAGGGCATTAGGCCAAGAGACCCAGTACTTC	CSVPKGRALGQETQYF
.	.	TRBV20-1	TRBJ2-3	TGCAGTGCTCCAGCCCCCGATAGGAACACAGATACGCAGTATTTT	CSAPAPDRNTDTQYF
TRBD1	.	TRBV6-5	TRBJ2-2	TGTGCCACCTTCGGACAGGGAAACACCGGGGAGCTGTTTTTT	CATFGQGNTGELFF
.	once	TRBV30	TRBJ1-6	TGTGCCTGGAGTGGGTCGGCCTTTTCTAATTCACCCCTCCACTTT	CAWSGSAFSNSPLHF
.	.	TRBV20-1	TRBJ1-4	TGCAGTGTTTCATTGGAGACTAATGAAAAACTGTTTTTT	CSVSLETNEKLFF
.	.	TRBV20-1	TRBJ1-2	TGCAGTGCTGGGGTCCAGGGAGGGAGCTATGGCTACACCTTC	CSAGVQGGSYGYTF
.	.	TRBV5-1	TRBJ1-1	TGCGCCAGCAGCTTGGTGGGGGTAAACACTGAAGCTTTCTTT	CASSLVGVNTEAFF
TRBD2	once	TRBV20-1	TRBJ2-1	TGCAGTGCTAAGACTAGCGGGTATGAGCAGTTCTTC	CSAKTSGYEQFF
TRBD1	once	TRBV5-1	TRBJ2-6	TGCGCCAGCAGACCGCTTGAGGGACAGGGTGGGTCTGGGGCCAACGTCCTGACTTTC	CASRPLEGQGGSGANVLTF
TRBD2	.	TRBV4-1	TRBJ2-4	TGCGCCAGCAGCGCTAGCGGGGGGCGGGAAAACATTCAGTACTTC	CASSASGGRENIQYF
.	.	TRBV25-1	TRBJ1-4	TGTGCCAGCAGTGAATCGACACGGTTACAGGAAAAACTGTTTTTT	CASSESTRLQEKLFF
.	.	TRBV2	TRBJ1-4	TGTGCCAGCAGTGAACAGACCGAAAAACTGTTTTTT	CASSEQTEKLFF